Listed below are T cell receptor beta chains from one sample, sequenced in a study of CD4+ T cells in melanoma. Assay: immunoSEQ multiplex PCR; the TCRdb copy retains only in-frame clones and omits some. The sample gives 13,000 or so clones, approximately 71% of which show up once; 18% is in the top ten. The sequencing input was cells from a culture (not recorded whether cultured in vitro). The receptors originated from a human donor with melanoma. The CDR3 runs from the conserved cysteine through the conserved F or W. A D gene is named only where the DNA matches it firmly. The listing skips clone size in some rows; elsewhere it reads once, few, many or a size class.

TRBJ2-1 TRBV5-4 . . TGTGCCAGCAGCTTCGGACACTACAATGAGCAGTTCTTC CASSFGHYNEQFF
TRBJ2-3 TRBV5-1 . . TGCGCCAGCAGCTTGACAGGGAATAGGAAAGATACGCAGTATTTT CASSLTGNRKDTQYF
TRBJ1-2 TRBV5-4 medium-sized . TGTGCCAGCAACCTGGGGGGTCGGTATGGCTACACCTTC CASNLGGRYGYTF
TRBJ2-1 TRBV4-2 . TRBD2 TGTGCCAGCAGCCACCAAGCAGTACTACTAGCGGGGGGCCTCAACTCCTACAATGAGCAGTTCTTC CASSHQAVLLAGGLNSYNEQFF
TRBJ1-5 TRBV2 . TRBD1 TGTGCCAGCAGTTTGACAGGGGCTGAACAGCCCCAGCATTTT CASSLTGAEQPQHF
TRBJ2-3 TRBV14 . TRBD2 TGTGCCAGCAGCCACGGGACTAGCGGGGGGCCGGATACGCAGTATTTT CASSHGTSGGPDTQYF
TRBJ1-2 TRBV5-1 . TRBD1 TGCGCCAGCAGCTGGACGACAGGGGAGGATGGCTACACCTTC CASSWTTGEDGYTF
TRBJ2-3 TRBV5-1 . TRBD2 TGCGCCAGCAGCTTGGGGACTAGCTGGGCCACAGATACGCAGTATTTT CASSLGTSWATDTQYF
TRBJ2-5 TRBV5-6 . . TGTGCCAGCAGGTTGAATTTCGGCCTGCGGGAGACCCAGTACTTC CASRLNFGLRETQYF
TRBJ2-3 TRBV30 few TRBD1 TGTGCCTGGTCCCCCCCGGACAGGGTGGCAGATACGCAGTATTTT CAWSPPDRVADTQYF
TRBJ2-1 TRBV7-2 . TRBD2 TGTGCCAGCAGCTCTAGCTCAGCGGGAGGTTACAATGAGCAGTTCTTC CASSSSSAGGYNEQFF
TRBJ2-3 TRBV7-9 once TRBD2 TGTGCCAGCAGCCCACTAGCGGGGGGGTCCCTGGATACGCAGTATTTT CASSPLAGGSLDTQYF
TRBJ2-1 TRBV6-1 . . TGTGCCAGCAGTGAAACTAGTTTCAGTGAGCAGTTCTTC CASSETSFSEQFF
TRBJ2-7 TRBV7-2 . . TGTGCCAGCAGCTCCCGAGGGGCCTACGAGCAGTACTTC CASSSRGAYEQYF
TRBJ1-5 TRBV2 . . TGTGCCAGCAGTTTCCGGAGTGGTCAGCCCCAGCATTTT CASSFRSGQPQHF
TRBJ1-3 TRBV2 . . TGTGCCAGCAGTGAAGTGGCGGGGTATGGAAACACCATATATTTT CASSEVAGYGNTIYF
TRBJ1-6 TRBV27 . TRBD1 TGTGCCAGCAGTCTCGGGACAGGGGGCGGGTATAATTCACCCCTCCACTTT CASSLGTGGGYNSPLHF
TRBJ2-3 TRBV10-1 . TRBD2 TGCGCCAGCAGACGACTAGCCGGCACAGATACGCAGTATTTT CASRRLAGTDTQYF
TRBJ1-1 TRBV5-4 . . TGTGCCAGCAGCTCCGAAGGGACGGCGGCTGAAGCTTTCTTT CASSSEGTAAEAFF
TRBJ1-6 TRBV5-1 few . TGCGCCAGCAGCCAGACAGGTCAGAGCTCCTATAATTCACCCCTCCACTTT CASSQTGQSSYNSPLHF
TRBJ2-5 TRBV30 . TRBD2 TGTGCCTGGAGTGTATTCTCAGTTGGGAGAGCGGGGGGGATCGAAGAGACCCAGTACTTC CAWSVFSVGRAGGIEETQYF
TRBJ2-7 TRBV11-3 . . TGTGCCAGCAGCTTAGCGGCTGGGGGGATGGTCGGGTACGAGCAGTACTTC CASSLAAGGMVGYEQYF
TRBJ1-2 TRBV28 . . TGTGCCAGCACCTTACGGGGGGCTGGTGGCTACACCTTC CASTLRGAGGYTF
TRBJ2-7 TRBV6-1 . . TGTGCCAGCAGTGAAGAACCAGCAGACGCCTACGAGCAGTACTTC CASSEEPADAYEQYF
TRBJ1-5 TRBV6-5 . . TGTGCCAGCAGTTACTCGGGCCGATATCAGCCCCAGCATTTT CASSYSGRYQPQHF
TRBJ2-3 TRBV6-5 . . TGTGCCAGCAGTTATAGCGGTGGGCGGACAGATACGCAGTATTTT CASSYSGGRTDTQYF
TRBJ2-1 TRBV6-1 . TRBD1 TGTGCCAGCAGCGTATTAAGACAGGGATCGAATGAGCAGTTCTTC CASSVLRQGSNEQFF
TRBJ1-5 TRBV5-4 . . TGTGCCAGCAGCTTGGATTGGGGCCAGCCCCAGCATTTT CASSLDWGQPQHF
TRBJ1-4 TRBV30 . . TGTGCCTGGAGTGTACTCCGGGAAAAACTGTTTTTT CAWSVLREKLFF
TRBJ1-2 TRBV27 . . TGTGCCAGCAGTTTACGGGGAGATTTGCGCAATTATGGCTACACCTTC CASSLRGDLRNYGYTF
TRBJ2-3 TRBV4-1 . . TGCGCCAGCAGCCCTTCAAAAGGGCGGGGCACAGATACGCAGTATTTT CASSPSKGRGTDTQYF
TRBJ2-7 TRBV11-2 . TRBD2 TGTGCCAGCGGCAACCCTACGGGGCGGGGGGGCTACGAGCAGTACTTC CASGNPTGRGGYEQYF
TRBJ1-2 TRBV29-1 few TRBD1 TGCAGCGTCGTGACAGGGGGGGATAACTATGGCTACACCTTC CSVVTGGDNYGYTF
TRBJ1-1 TRBV19 . . TGTGCCAGTAGTGCTTGGGGTCAAGTCAACACTGAAGCTTTCTTT CASSAWGQVNTEAFF
TRBJ2-7 TRBV5-8 . . TGTGCCAGCAGCTTGGGTTTCTGGACAGCCACCTACGAGCAGTACTTC CASSLGFWTATYEQYF
TRBJ2-1 TRBV19 . TRBD1 TGTGCCAGTAGTAATCCGAGACAGGGTAACCATGAGCAGTTCTTC CASSNPRQGNHEQFF
TRBJ1-5 TRBV7-9 . . TGTGCCAGCAGCGTGAATAGTGGGGGGAATCAGCCCCAGCATTTT CASSVNSGGNQPQHF
TRBJ2-1 TRBV4-2 . TRBD2 TGTGCCAGCAGCCGCGGGGGGGTAGCGGGGGGCTCCTACAATGAGCAGTTCTTC CASSRGGVAGGSYNEQFF
TRBJ1-1 TRBV6-1 . TRBD1 TGTGCCAGCGGGAGGACCCCGGGACAGAATGAAGCTTTCTTT CASGRTPGQNEAFF
TRBJ1-4 TRBV18 . . TGTGCCAGCTCACCCCATTCCCGAAATGAAAAACTGTTTTTT CASSPHSRNEKLFF
TRBJ2-2 TRBV2 . TRBD2 TGTGCCAGTGGGGGGACTAGCAACGGGGAGCTGTTTTTT CASGGTSNGELFF
TRBJ2-5 TRBV4-2 . TRBD2 TGTGCCAGCAGCCTGCCGACTAGCGGGGGGACCCAAGAGACCCAGTACTTC CASSLPTSGGTQETQYF
TRBJ1-1 TRBV7-3 . . TGTGCCAGCAGCGAACCACATCTTGCCCTGGGGGGTACTGAAGCTTTCTTT CASSEPHLALGGTEAFF
TRBJ1-3 TRBV5-1 . . TGCGCCAGCAGCTTGGCAGGGATTGGAAACACCATATATTTT CASSLAGIGNTIYF
TRBJ1-4 TRBV2 few . TGTGCCAGCAGTGATTGGGCAGGCCTTGCAACTAATGAAAAACTGTTTTTT CASSDWAGLATNEKLFF
TRBJ1-1 TRBV30 once . TGTGCCTGGACCGATACAGGGCAGGCGGGCACTGAAGCTTTCTTT CAWTDTGQAGTEAFF
TRBJ1-6 TRBV30 medium-sized TRBD1 TGTGCCTGGAGTACAGGGGCCGACGGATCACCCCTCCACTTT CAWSTGADGSPLHF
TRBJ1-1 TRBV9 . . TGTGCCAGTACGTCGTCCAGGGGGAACACTGAAGCTTTCTTT CASTSSRGNTEAFF
TRBJ2-3 TRBV19 . TRBD2 TGTGCCAGTAGTATACTAACTAGCGGAACGTATACGCAGTATTTT CASSILTSGTYTQYF
TRBJ2-5 TRBV7-8 . TRBD2 TGTGCCAGCAGCGCCCGACTAGCGGGGGAAGAGACCCAGTACTTC CASSARLAGEETQYF